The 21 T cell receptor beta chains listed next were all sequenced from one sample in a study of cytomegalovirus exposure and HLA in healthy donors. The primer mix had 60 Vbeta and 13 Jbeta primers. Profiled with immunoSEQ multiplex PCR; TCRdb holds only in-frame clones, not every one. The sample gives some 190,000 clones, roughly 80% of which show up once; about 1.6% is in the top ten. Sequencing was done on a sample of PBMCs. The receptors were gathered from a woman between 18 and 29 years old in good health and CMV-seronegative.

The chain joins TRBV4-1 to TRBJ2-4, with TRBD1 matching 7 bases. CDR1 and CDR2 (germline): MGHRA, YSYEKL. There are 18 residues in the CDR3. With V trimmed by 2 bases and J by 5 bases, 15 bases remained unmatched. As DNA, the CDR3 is TGCGCCAGCAGCCAACCGAGAGGGTTAGGGACAGACCAAAACATTCAGTACTTC. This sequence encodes CASSQPRGLGTDQNIQYF.

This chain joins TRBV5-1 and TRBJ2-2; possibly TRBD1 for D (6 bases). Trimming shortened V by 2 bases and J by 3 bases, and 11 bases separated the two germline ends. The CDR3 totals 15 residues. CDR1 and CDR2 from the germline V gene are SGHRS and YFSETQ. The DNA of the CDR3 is TGCGCCAGCAGCTTCCGCCCAGGGGACACCGGGGAGCTGTTTTTT. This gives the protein CASSFRPGDTGELFF.

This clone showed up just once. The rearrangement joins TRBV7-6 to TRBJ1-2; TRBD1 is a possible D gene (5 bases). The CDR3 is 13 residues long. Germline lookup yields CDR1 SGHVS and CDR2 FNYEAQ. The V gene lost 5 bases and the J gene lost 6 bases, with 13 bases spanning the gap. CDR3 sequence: CASSPMTVDGYTF. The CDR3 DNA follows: TGTGCCAGCAGCCCGATGACAGTCGATGGCTACACCTTC. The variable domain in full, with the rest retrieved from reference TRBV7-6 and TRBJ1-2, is GAGVSQSPRYKVTKRGQDVALRCDPISGHVSLYWYRQALGQGPEFLTYFNYEAQQDKSGLPNDRFSAERPEGSISTLTIQRTEQRDSAMYRCASSPMTVDGYTFGSGTRLTVV.

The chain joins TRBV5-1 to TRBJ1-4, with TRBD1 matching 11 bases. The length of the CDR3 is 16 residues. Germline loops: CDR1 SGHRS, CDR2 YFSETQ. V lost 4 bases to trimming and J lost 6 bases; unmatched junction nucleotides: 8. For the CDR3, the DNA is TGCGCCAGCAGCCCGGCGGACAGGGGGCTGGATGAAAAACTGTTTTTT. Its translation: CASSPADRGLDEKLFF.

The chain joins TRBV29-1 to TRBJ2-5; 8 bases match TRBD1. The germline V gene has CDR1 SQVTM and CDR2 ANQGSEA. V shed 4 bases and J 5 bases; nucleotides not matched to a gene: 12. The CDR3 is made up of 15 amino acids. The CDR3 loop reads CSVAKTGVIIETQYF. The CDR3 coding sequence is TGCAGCGTTGCAAAGACAGGGGTCATCATCGAGACCCAGTACTTC.

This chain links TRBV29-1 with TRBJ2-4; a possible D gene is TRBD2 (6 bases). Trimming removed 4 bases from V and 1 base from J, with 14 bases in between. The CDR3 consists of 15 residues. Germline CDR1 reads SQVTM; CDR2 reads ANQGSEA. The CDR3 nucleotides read TGCAGCGTTGCCACTAGCATTTGGGCCAAAAACATTCAGTACTTC. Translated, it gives CSVATSIWAKNIQYF.

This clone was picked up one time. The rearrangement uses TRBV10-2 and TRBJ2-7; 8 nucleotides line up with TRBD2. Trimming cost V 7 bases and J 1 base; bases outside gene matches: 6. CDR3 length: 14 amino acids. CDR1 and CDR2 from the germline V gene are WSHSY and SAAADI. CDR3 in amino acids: CASILSGMSYEQYF. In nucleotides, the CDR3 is TGCGCCAGCATCCTTAGCGGGATGTCCTACGAGCAGTACTTC.

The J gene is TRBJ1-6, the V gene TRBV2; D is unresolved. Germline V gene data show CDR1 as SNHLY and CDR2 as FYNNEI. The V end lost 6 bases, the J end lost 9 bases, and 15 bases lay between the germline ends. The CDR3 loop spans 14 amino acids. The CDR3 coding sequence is TGTGCCAGCAGCATCCTTCGTCCAGGTTCACCCCTCCACTTT. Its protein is CASSILRPGSPLHF.

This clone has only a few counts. The CDR3 sequence: CASSKSIRSLNTEAFF. The CDR3 DNA is TGTGCCAGCAGCAAGAGTATCAGGTCACTGAACACTGAAGCTTTCTTT. V gene TRBV14 combines with J gene TRBJ1-1, with D unresolved. Germline V CDR1 and CDR2: SGHDN, FVKESK. V was cut by 5 bases and J by 0 bases, with 16 bases left in between. The CDR3 length is 16 residues.

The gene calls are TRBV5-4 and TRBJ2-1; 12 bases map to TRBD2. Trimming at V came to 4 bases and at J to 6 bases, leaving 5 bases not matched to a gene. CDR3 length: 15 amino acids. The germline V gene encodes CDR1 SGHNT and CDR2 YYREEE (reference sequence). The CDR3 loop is CASSQTSGSTNEQFF. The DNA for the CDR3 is TGTGCCAGCAGCCAGACTAGCGGGAGCACCAATGAGCAGTTCTTC.

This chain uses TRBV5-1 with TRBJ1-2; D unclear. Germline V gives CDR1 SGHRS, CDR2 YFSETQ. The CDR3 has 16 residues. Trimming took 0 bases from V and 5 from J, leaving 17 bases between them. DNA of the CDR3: TGCGCCAGCAGCTTGGGGGCCCTATCGTTTGAGTATGGCTACACCTTC. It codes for CASSLGALSFEYGYTF.

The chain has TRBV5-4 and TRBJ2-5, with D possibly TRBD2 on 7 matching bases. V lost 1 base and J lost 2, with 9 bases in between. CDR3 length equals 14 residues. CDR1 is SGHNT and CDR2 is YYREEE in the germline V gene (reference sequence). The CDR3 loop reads CASSLRGAQETQYF. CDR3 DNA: TGTGCCAGCAGCTTGCGGGGGGCGCAAGAGACCCAGTACTTC.

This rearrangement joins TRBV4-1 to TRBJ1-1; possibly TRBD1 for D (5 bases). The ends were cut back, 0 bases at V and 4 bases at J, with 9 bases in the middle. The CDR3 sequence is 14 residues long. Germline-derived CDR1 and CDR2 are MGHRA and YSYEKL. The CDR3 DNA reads TGCGCCAGCAGCCAAGATCCAGGGCGCACTGAAGCTTTCTTT. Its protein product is CASSQDPGRTEAFF.

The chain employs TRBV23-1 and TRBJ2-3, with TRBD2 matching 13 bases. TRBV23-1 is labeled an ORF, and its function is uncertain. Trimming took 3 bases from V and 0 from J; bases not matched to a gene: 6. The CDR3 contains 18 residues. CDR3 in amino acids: CASSHPGLAGFSTDTQYF. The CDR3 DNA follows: TGCGCCAGCAGTCACCCGGGACTAGCGGGGTTTAGCACAGATACGCAGTATTTT.

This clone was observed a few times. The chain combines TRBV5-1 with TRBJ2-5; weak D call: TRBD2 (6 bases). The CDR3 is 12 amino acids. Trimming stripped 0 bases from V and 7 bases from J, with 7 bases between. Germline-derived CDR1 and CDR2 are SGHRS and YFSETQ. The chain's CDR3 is CASSLEEGTQYF. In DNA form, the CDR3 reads TGCGCCAGCAGCTTGGAGGAGGGGACCCAGTACTTC. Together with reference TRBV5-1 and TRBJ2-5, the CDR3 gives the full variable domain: KAGVTQTPRYLIKTRGQQVTLSCSPISGHRSVSWYQQTPGQGLQFLFEYFSETQRNKGNFPGRFSGRQFSNSRSEMNVSTLELGDSALYLCASSLEEGTQYFGPGTRLLVL.

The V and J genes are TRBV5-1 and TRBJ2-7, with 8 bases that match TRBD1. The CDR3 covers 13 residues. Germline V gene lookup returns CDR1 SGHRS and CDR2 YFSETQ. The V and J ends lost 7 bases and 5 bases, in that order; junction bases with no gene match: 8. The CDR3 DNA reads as TGCGCCAGCCAGACAGGGGTGGCGGACGAGCAGTACTTC. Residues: CASQTGVADEQYF.

CDR3 residues: CASSQAGSGNTIYF. Here the CDR3 DNA reads TGCGCCAGCAGCCAAGCAGGCTCTGGAAACACCATATATTTT. The chain joins TRBV4-1 to TRBJ1-3; D is uncertain. CDR1 is MGHRA and CDR2 is YSYEKL in the germline V gene. The V end was cut by 1 base, the J end by 0 bases, with 4 bases between. This CDR3 has 14 amino acids.

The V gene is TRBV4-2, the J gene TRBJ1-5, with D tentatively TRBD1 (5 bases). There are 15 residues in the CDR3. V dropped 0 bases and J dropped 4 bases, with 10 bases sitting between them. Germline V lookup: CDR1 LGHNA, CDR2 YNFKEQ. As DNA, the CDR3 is TGTGCCAGCAGCCAAGATTACAGGATAAATCAGCCCCAGCATTTT. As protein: CASSQDYRINQPQHF.

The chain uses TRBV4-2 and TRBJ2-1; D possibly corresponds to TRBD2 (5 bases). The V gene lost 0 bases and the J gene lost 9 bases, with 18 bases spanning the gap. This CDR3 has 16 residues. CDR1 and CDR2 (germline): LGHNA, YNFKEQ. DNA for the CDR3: TGTGCCAGCAGCCAAGATGGCTCAGCGGTCTTGCGTGAGCAGTTCTTC. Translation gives CASSQDGSAVLREQFF.

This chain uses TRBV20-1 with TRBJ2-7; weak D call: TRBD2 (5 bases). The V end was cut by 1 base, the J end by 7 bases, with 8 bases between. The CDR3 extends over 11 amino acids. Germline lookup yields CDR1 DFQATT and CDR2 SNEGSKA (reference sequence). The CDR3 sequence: CSARGTGEQYF. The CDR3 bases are TGCAGTGCTAGAGGGACGGGGGAGCAGTACTTC.

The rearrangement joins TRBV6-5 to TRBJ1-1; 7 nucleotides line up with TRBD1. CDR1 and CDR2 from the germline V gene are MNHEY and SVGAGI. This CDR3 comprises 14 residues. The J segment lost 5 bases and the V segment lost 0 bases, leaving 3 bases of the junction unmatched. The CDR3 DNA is TGTGCCAGCAGTTACTCCCAGGGGGGAACTGAAGCTTTCTTT. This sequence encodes CASSYSQGGTEAFF.